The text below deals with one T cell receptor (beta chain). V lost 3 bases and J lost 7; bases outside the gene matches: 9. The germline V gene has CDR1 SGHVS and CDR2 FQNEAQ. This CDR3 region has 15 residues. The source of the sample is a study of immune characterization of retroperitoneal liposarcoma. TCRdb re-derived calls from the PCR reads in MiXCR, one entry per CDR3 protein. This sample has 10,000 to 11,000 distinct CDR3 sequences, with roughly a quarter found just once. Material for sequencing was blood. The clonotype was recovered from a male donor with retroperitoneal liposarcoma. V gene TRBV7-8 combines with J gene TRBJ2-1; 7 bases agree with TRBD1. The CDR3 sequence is CASSFDRVGNNEQFF. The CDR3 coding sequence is TGTGCCAGCAGCTTCGACAGGGTGGGGAATAATGAGCAGTTCTTC.